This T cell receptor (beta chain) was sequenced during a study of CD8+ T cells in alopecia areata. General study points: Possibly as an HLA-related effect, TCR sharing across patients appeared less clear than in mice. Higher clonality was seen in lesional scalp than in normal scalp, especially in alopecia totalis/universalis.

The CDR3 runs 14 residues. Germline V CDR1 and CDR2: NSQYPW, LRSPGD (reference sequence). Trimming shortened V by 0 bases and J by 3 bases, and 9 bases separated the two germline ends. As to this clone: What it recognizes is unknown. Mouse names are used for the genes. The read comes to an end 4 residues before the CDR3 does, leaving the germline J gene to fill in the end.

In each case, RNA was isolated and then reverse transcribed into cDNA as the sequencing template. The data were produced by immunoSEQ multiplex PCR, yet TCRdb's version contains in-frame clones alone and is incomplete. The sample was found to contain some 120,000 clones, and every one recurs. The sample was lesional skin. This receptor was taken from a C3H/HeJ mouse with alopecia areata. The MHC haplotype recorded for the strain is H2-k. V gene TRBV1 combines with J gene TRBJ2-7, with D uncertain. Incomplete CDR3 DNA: TGCACCTGCAGTGCAGATCAGCACATCTAT. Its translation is CTCSADQHIY. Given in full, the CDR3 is CTCSADQHIYEQYF.